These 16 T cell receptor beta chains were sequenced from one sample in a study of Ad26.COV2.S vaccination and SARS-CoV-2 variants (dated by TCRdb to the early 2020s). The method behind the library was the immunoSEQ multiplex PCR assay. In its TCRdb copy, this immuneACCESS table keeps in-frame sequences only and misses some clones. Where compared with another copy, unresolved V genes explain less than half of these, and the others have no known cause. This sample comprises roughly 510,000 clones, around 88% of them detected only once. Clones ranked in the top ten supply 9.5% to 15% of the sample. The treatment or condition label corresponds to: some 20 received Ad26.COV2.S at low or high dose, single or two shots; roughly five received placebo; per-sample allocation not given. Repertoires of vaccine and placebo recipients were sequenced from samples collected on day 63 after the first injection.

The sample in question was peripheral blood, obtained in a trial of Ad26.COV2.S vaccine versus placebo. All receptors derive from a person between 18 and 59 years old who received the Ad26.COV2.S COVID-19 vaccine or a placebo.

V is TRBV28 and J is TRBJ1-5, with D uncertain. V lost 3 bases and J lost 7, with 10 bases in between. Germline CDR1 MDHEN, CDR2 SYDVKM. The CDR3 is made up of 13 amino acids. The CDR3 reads CASSFRGPQPQHF. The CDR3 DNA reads TGTGCCAGCAGTTTCCGAGGACCGCAGCCCCAGCATTTT.

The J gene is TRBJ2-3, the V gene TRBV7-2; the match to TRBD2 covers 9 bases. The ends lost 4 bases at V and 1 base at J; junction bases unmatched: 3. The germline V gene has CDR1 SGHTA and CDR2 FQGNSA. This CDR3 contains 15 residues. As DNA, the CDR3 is TGTGCCAGCAGCTCGTGGACTAGCGGCACAGATACGCAGTATTTT. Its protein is CASSSWTSGTDTQYF.

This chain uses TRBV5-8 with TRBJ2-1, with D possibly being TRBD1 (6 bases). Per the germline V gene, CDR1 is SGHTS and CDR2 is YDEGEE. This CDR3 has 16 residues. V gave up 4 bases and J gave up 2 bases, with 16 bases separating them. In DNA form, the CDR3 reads TGTGCCAGCAGCCCCAGGGGTTGGGGGCCCTACAATGAGCAGTTCTTC. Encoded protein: CASSPRGWGPYNEQFF.

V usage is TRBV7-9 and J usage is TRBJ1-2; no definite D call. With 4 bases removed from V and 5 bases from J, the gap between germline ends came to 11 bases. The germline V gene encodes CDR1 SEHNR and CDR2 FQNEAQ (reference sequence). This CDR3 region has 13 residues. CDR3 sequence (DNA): TGTGCCAGCAGCTCCCGGGGTCAATATGGCTACACCTTC. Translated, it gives CASSSRGQYGYTF.

The chain's CDR3 is CASSRTWDLEQYF. The CDR3 coding sequence is TGTGCCAGCAGCCGAACTTGGGACCTCGAGCAGTACTTC. V gene TRBV6-5 combines with J gene TRBJ2-7; D possibly matches TRBD1 or TRBD2 (5 bases each). Germline V gene lookup returns CDR1 MNHEY and CDR2 SVGAGI. Trimming pared 6 bases from V and 6 bases from J, leaving 15 bases between. The CDR3 has 13 amino acids.

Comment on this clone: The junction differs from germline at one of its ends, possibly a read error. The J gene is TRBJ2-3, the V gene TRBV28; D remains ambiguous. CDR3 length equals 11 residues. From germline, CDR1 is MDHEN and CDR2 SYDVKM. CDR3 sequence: CASSSEHPPDF. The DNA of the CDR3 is TGTGCCAGCAGTTCGGAACACCCCCCGGATTTT. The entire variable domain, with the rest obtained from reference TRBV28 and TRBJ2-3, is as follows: DVKVTQSSRYLVKRTGEKVFLECVQDMDHENMFWYRQDPGLGLRLIYFSYDVKMKEKGDIPEGYSVSREKKERFSLILESASTNQTSMYLCASSSEHPPDFGPGTRLTVL.

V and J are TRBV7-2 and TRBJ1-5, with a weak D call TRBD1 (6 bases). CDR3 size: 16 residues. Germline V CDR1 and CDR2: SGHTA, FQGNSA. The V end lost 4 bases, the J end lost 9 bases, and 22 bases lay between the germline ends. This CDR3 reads CASSSGGRRGYGPQHF. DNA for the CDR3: TGTGCCAGCAGCTCGGGGGGCCGGCGTGGGTACGGGCCCCAGCATTTT. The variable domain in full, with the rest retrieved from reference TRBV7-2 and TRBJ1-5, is GAGVSQSPSNKVTEKGKDVELRCDPISGHTALYWYRQSLGQGLEFLIYFQGNSAPDKSGLPSDRFSAERTGGSVSTLTIQRTQQEDSAVYLCASSSGGRRGYGPQHFGDGTRLSIL.

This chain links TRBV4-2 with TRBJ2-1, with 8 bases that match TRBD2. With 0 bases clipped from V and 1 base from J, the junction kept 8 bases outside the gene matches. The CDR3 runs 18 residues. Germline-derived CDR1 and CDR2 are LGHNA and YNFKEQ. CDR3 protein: CASSQEGRGGRSYNEQFF. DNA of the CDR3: TGTGCCAGCAGCCAAGAAGGTCGGGGCGGGAGGTCCTACAATGAGCAGTTCTTC.

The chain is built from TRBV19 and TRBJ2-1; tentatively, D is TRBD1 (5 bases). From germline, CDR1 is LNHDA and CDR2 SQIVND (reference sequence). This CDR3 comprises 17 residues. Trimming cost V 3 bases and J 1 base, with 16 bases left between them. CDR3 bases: TGTGCCAGTAGTATTACGAAGGGGTTGTGGTCCTACAATGAGCAGTTCTTC. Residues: CASSITKGLWSYNEQFF.

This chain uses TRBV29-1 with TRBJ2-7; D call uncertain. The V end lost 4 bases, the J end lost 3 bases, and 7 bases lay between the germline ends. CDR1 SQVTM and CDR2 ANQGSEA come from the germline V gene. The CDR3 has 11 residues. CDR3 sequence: CSVGGSYEQYF. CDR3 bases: TGCAGCGTTGGCGGAAGCTACGAGCAGTACTTC.

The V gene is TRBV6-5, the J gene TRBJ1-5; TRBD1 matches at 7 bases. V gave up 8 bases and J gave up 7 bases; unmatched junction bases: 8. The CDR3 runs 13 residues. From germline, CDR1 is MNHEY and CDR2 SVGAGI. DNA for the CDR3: TGTGCCAGCTTGGGACAGAGTTACCAGCCCCAGCATTTT. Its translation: CASLGQSYQPQHF.

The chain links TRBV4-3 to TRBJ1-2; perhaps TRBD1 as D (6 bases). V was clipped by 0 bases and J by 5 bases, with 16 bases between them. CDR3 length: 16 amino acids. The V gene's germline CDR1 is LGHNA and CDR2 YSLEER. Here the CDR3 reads CASSQDGSGGAYGYTF. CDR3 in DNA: TGCGCCAGCAGCCAAGATGGTTCGGGGGGCGCTTATGGCTACACCTTC.

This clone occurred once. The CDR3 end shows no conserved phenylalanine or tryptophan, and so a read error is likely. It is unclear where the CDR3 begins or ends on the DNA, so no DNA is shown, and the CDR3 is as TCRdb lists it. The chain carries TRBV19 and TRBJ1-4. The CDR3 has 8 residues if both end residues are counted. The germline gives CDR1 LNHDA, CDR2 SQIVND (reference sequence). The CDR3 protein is CASSIGSA.

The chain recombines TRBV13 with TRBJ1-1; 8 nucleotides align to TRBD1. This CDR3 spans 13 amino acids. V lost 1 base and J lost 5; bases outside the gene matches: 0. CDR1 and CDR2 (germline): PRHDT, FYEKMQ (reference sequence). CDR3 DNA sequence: TGTGCCAGCAGCTTAGACAGGGGGACTGAAGCTTTCTTT. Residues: CASSLDRGTEAFF.

The CDR3 here is CASSQVGGLGSGANVLTF. The CDR3 bases are TGTGCCAGCAGCCAAGTAGGGGGTTTGGGCTCTGGGGCCAACGTCCTGACTTTC. The chain combines TRBV3-1 (or the pseudogene TRBV3-2) with TRBJ2-6, with D possibly TRBD1 on 6 matching bases. CDR1 and CDR2 from the germline V gene are LGHDT and YNNKEL (reference sequence). V shed 1 base and J shed 0 bases, with 13 bases lying between them. This CDR3 comprises 18 residues.

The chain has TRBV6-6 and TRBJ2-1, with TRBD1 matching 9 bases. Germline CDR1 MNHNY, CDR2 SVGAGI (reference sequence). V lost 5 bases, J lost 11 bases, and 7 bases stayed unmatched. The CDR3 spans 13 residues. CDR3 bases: TGTGCCAGCAGTAAAACTACAGGGGGCAAGCAGTTCTTC. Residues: CASSKTTGGKQFF.